The clone carrying this TCR beta chain was picked up many times. Antigen specificity is unknown. Germline V gene data show CDR1 as SGDLS and CDR2 as YYNGEE. After removal of 4 bases from V and 6 bases from J, the junction contained 22 bases not matched to a gene. The CDR3 length is 20 residues. The source of the sample is a study of breast tumors, draining lymph nodes, adjacent tissues. Via MiXCR, TCRdb re-called the multiplex PCR reads, giving one row per CDR3 protein. The sample yields under 300,000 distinct CDR3 sequences, roughly a third seen once. Notes on the study in general: That most tumor T cells come from lymph nodes remained unproven.

Axillary draining lymph nodes of breast cancer patients supplied the node samples. The chain uses TRBV9 and TRBJ2-3; TRBD2 matches 11 bases. The receptor's source is a female donor with breast cancer. Some clones in this sample may be carry-over from other donors' samples. Sequenced: axillary lymph node tissue. CDR3 region: CASSPSPIRGSGRVSDTQYF. As DNA, the CDR3 is TGTGCCAGCAGCCCCTCCCCAATACGGGGTAGCGGGAGGGTCTCGGATACGCAGTATTTT.